This T cell receptor (beta chain) appears in the sequencing data of a study of blood T cell repertoires in COVID-19. Looking at the study overall: Samples representing acute and convalescent COVID-19 were sourced from the United States, Italy and Spain.

This clone came up a few times. Using immunoSEQ multiplex PCR, the repertoire was profiled, and TCRdb retains in-frame clones only, with some absent. The sample lists 170,000 or so clones; approximately 88% were seen once. The germline V gene encodes CDR1 SGHRS and CDR2 YFSETQ. The CDR3 extends over 15 amino acids. With 0 bases removed from V and 0 bases from J, the gap between germline ends came to 7 bases. The TCR sequence derives from an older woman with acute or convalescent COVID-19. The material sequenced was peripheral blood. V is TRBV5-1 and J is TRBJ1-5; D is ambiguous. The CDR3 DNA sequence: TGCGCCAGCAGCTTGGGACTGAGTAGCAATCAGCCCCAGCATTTT. Its protein is CASSLGLSSNQPQHF.